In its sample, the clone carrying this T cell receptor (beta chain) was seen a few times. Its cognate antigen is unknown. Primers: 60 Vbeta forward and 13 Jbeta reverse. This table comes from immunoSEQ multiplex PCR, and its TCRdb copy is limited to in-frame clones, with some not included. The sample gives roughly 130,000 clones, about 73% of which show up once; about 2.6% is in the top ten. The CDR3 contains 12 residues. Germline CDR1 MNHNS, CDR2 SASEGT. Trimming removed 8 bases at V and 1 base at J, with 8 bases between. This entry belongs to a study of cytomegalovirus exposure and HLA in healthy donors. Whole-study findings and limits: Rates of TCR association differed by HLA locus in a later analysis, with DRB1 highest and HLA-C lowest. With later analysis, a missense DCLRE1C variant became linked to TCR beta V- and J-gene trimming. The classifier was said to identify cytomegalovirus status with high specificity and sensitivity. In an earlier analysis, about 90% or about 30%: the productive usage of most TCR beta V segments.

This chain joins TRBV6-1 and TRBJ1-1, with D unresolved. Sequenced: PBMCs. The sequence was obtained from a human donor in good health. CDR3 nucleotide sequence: TGTGCCAGCTCCCGACAGAACACTGAAGCTTTCTTT. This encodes CASSRQNTEAFF.